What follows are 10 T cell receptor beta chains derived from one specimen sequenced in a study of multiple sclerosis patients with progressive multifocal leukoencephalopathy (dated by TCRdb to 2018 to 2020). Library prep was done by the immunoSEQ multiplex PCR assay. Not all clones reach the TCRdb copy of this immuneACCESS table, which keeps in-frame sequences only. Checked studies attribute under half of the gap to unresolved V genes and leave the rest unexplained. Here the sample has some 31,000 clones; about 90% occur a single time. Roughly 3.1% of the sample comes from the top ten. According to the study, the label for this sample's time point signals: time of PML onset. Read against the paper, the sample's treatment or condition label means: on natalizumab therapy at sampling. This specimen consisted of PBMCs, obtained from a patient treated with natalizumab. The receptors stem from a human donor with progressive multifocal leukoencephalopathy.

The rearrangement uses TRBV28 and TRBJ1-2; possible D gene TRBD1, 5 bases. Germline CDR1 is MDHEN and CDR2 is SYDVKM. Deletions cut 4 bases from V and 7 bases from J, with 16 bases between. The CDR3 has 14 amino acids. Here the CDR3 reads CASSSLRGWAGYTF. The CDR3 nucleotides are TGTGCCAGCAGTTCACTAAGGGGATGGGCTGGCTACACCTTC.

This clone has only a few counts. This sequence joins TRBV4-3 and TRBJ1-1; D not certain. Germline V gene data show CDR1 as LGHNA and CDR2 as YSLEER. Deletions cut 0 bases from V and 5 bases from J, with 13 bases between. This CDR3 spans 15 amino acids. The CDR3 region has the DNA TGCGCCAGCAGCCAAGATCAACGGCCTGGGACTGAAGCTTTCTTT. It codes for CASSQDQRPGTEAFF.

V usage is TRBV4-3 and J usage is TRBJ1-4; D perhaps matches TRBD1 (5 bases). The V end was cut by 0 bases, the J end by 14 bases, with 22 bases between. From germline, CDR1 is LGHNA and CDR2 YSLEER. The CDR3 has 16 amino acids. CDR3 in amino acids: CASSQDPGSAAGKLFF. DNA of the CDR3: TGCGCCAGCAGCCAAGATCCAGGGTCCGCCGCAGGAAAGCTGTTTTTT.

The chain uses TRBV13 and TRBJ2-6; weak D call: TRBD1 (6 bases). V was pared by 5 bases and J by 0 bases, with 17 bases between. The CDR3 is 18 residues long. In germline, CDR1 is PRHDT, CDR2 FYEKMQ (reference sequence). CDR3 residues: CASSPGQLQFSGANVLTF. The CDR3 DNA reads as TGTGCCAGCAGCCCCGGACAGTTACAGTTCTCTGGGGCCAACGTCCTGACTTTC.

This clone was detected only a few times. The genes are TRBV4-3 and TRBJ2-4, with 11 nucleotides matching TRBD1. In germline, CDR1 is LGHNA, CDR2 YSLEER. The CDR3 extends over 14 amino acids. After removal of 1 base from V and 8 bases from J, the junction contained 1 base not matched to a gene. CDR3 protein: CASSQVGQGDIQYF. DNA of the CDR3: TGCGCCAGCAGCCAAGTGGGACAGGGGGACATTCAGTACTTC.

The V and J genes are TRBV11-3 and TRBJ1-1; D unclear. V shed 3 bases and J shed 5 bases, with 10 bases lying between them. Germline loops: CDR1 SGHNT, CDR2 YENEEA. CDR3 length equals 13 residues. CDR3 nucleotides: TGTGCCAGCAGCTTGTCCGGTGGGACTGAAGCTTTCTTT. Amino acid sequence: CASSLSGGTEAFF.

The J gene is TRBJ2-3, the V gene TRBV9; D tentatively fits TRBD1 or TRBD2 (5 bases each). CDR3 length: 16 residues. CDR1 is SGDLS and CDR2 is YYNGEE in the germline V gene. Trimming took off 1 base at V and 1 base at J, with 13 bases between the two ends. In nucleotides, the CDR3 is TGTGCCAGCAGCGTACTAAGTGGGGGACGCACAGATACGCAGTATTTT. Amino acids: CASSVLSGGRTDTQYF.

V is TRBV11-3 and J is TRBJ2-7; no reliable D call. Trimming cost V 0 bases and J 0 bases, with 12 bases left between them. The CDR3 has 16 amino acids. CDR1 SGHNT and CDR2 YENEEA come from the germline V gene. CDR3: CASSLDSSPSSYEQYF. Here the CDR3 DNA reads TGTGCCAGCAGCTTAGATTCCTCCCCTAGCTCCTACGAGCAGTACTTC.

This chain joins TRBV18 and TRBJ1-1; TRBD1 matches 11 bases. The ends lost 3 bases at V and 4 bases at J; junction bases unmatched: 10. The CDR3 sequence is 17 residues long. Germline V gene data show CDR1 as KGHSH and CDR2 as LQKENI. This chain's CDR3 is CASSPTGTGGGVTEAFF. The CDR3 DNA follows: TGTGCCAGCTCACCTACGGGGACAGGGGGAGGTGTCACTGAAGCTTTCTTT.

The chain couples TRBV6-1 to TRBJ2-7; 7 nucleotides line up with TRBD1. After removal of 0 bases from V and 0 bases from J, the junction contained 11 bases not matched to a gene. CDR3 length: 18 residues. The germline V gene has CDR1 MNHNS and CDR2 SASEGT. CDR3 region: CASSEALFLAGGSYEQYF. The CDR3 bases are TGTGCCAGCAGTGAAGCGCTGTTTTTGGCAGGGGGCTCCTACGAGCAGTACTTC.